This T cell receptor beta chain was identified during a study of cytomegalovirus exposure and HLA in healthy donors. Study-level findings and limits: A later analysis found that most CMV-associated TCR beta chains appeared HLA-restricted. Most TCR beta V segments were productive about 87% or about 30% of the time in an earlier analysis.

PCR amplification relied on 60 Vbeta primers (plus 13 Jbeta primers). In the original processing: An analysis performed later counted about 80 million unique TCR beta chains (around 11 million of them shared). Assay used: immunoSEQ multiplex PCR; TCRdb lists only in-frame clones, some missing. V, J and clone size derive from that table, while D and trimming were established from the DNA sequence. Of 110,000 to 150,000 clones in the sample, 78% are singletons; the top ten hold around 2.9%. Of note for this clone: Its specificity is unknown.

The specimen sequenced was PBMCs. This TCR was recovered from a female donor in good health and CMV-seronegative.

The CDR3 region is CASSSVPFNYGYTF. The CDR3 coding sequence is TGTGCCAGCAGCTCTGTCCCTTTTAACTATGGCTACACCTTC. This chain uses TRBV5-8 with TRBJ1-2; D remains ambiguous. V lost 3 bases and J lost 1, with 10 bases in between. Germline CDR1 SGHTS, CDR2 YDEGEE. CDR3 length equals 14 residues.